Given below is one TCR beta chain in context. Its antigen is undetermined. Data came from immunoSEQ multiplex PCR; TCRdb stores just in-frame clones and leaves some out. The table records about 450,000 clones, approximately 79% of them present only once. This record comes from a study of shared clonotypes between healthy human individuals. Study-wide results and limits: Researchers sampled only blood; tissue repertoires likely differ.

Germline V CDR1 and CDR2: GTSNPN, SVGIG (reference sequence). This CDR3 has 14 residues. V lost 0 bases and J lost 6, with 15 bases in between. Sequenced material: PBMCs. The source of this sequence is a middle-aged woman in good health. Some clones in this sample may be carry-over from other donors' samples. The chain employs TRBV30 and TRBJ2-7; D might be TRBD2 (5 bases). The CDR3 reads CAWSVYGGRIEQYF. DNA of the CDR3: TGTGCCTGGAGTGTATATGGAGGCAGGATCGAGCAGTACTTC.